The clone carrying this T cell receptor (beta chain) came up many times. Its matching antigen is unknown. J was trimmed by 0 bases and V by 3 bases; bases with no gene match: 8. Looked up from germline, CDR1 is SGHRS and CDR2 is YFSETQ. The length of the CDR3 is 19 residues. This sample was taken from a study of T cells in Graves' hyperthyroidism and ophthalmopathy. Study information: Peripheral blood draws took place at initial diagnosis, ahead of any treatment. Study-level results: In the analysis, a 13 V-J model separated ophthalmopathy from stable hyperthyroidism. The model foresaw ophthalmopathy a median about 6.5 months prior to onset. Most clonotypes that expanded in the thyroid above 0.001 also showed up in blood.

RNA transcripts were the template for amplifying TCR beta CDR3 regions. Using the HTBI primer set, a first-round RT-PCR was run on the TCR CDR3. From the multiplex PCR reads, TCRdb called clonotypes with MiXCR, one entry per CDR3 protein. This table holds around 250,000 distinct CDR3 sequences, more than 14% found once. The sequenced sample consisted of blood. This chain links TRBV5-1 with TRBJ2-6, with 11 bases matching TRBD1. This receptor was identified in a woman in her 40s with Graves' hyperthyroidism that later progressed to Graves' ophthalmopathy. CDR3 sequence (DNA): TGCGCCAGCAGCTCGGGACAGGGGGTGATTTCCTCTGGGGCCAACGTCCTGACTTTC. Its translation: CASSSGQGVISSGANVLTF.